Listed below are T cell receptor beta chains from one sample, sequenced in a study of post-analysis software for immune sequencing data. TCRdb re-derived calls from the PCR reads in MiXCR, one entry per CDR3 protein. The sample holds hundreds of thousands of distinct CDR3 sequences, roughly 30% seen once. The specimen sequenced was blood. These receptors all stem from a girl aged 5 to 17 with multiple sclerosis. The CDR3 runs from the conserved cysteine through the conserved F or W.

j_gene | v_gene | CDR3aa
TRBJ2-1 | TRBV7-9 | CASSLRPSGDPAASNEQFF
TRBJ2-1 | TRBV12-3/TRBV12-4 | CASNPDRVTYNEQFF
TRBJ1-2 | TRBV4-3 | CASSQELVGYGYTF
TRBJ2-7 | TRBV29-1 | CSVEGLAETYEQYF
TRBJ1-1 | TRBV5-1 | CASSPGQGYSRAFF
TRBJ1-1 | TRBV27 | CAGSKQGVGTEAFF
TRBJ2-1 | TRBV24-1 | CATSERAGGPPFF
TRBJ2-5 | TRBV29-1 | CSVDNGQETQYF
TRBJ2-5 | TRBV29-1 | CSVVPRGPPETQYF
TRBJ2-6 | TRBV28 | CASSFAGRLSGANVLTF
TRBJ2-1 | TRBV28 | CASTNPGGGYNEQFF
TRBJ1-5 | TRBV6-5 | CASRQGSQPQHF
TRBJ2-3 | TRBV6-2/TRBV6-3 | CASSLRVREDTQNF
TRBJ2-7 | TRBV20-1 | CSARTSGSFYEQYF
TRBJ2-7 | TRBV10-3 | CAITEVQGYEQYF
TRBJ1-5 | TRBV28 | CASSLEGMGNQPQHF
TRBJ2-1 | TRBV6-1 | CASDGQGQFF
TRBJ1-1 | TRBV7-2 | CASSLVQGNTEAFF
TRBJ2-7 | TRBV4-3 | CASSRASFGYEQYF
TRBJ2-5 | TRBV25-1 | CASSELVTQYF
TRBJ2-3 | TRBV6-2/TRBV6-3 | CASSYFADTQYF
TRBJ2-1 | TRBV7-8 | CAGVFMLDNEQFF
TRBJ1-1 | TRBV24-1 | CATSERGGPTEAFF
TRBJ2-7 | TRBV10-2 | CASSLPGFTYEQYF
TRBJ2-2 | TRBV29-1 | CSVEQLGRTARGTGELFF
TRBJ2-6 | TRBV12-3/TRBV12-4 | CASSIKPGTGANVLTF
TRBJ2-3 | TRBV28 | CASSTPLAGGNTDTQYF
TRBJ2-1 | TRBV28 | CASSSGGRANEQFF
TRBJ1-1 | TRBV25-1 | CASSVDPQEGTPEAFF
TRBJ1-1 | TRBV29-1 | CSVGGRLNTEAFF
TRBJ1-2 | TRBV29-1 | CSVEQGGYTF
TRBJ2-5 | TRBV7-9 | CASSFVAGRETQYF
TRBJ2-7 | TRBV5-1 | CASSSGDIAYEQYF
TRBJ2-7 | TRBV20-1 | CSAGTFDYEQYF
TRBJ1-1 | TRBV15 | CATSRTANTEAFF
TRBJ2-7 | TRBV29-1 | CSVVTVVTPYEQYF
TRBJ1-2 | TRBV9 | CASSPRGFNYGYTF